This T cell receptor (beta chain) was sequenced for a study of CD8+CD57+ T cells in acquired aplastic anemia. The V and J ends lost 8 bases and 9 bases respectively, with 18 bases between them. CDR1 is SNHLY and CDR2 is FYNNEI in the germline V gene. This CDR3 has 13 residues. Profiles of TCR beta VDJ and CDR3 were generated from a genomic DNA template. Via MiXCR, TCRdb re-called the reads, giving one row per CDR3 protein. The sample holds approximately 250,000 distinct CDR3 sequences, about 80% seen once. Note on this clonotype: Since the CDR3 does not end with the conserved phenylalanine or tryptophan, this likely comes from a read error.

Patients sequenced had flow cytometry evidence of CD8+CD57+ cell expansion. The sample consisted of sorted CD4+, CD8+, or CD8+CD57+ T cells (not recorded which) from PBMCs. This sequence was found in a human donor with aplastic anemia. The chain combines TRBV2 with TRBJ2-3; D is perhaps TRBD1 or TRBD2 (7 bases each). The CDR3 DNA is TGTGCCAGCGGGGACGGGGGGACAGCGACGCAGTATGTT. It yields the protein CASGDGGTATQYV.